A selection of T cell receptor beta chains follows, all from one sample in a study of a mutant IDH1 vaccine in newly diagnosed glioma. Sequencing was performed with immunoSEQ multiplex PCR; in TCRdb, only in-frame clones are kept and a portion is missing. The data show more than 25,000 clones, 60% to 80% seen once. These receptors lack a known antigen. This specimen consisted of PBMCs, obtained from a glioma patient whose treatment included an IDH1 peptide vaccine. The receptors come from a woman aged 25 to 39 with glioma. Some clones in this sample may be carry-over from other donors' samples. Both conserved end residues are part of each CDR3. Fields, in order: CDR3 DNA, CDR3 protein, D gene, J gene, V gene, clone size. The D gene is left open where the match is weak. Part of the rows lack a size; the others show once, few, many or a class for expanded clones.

cdr3_nt: TGTGCCAGCAGGGAAGGGACAGGTCGAGGCTACACCTTC
cdr3_aa: CASREGTGRGYTF
d_call: TRBD1
j_call: TRBJ1-2
v_call: TRBV7-9
clone_size: once

cdr3_nt: TGCGCCAGCAGTCAGGGTGGGAACACTGAAGCTTTCTTT
cdr3_aa: CASSQGGNTEAFF
d_call: -
j_call: TRBJ1-1
v_call: TRBV10-2
clone_size: -

cdr3_nt: TGTGCCAGCAGCCCTCGACAGGGTTTGGGCTGGGAGACCCAGTACTTC
cdr3_aa: CASSPRQGLGWETQYF
d_call: TRBD1
j_call: TRBJ2-5
v_call: TRBV9
clone_size: -

cdr3_nt: TGTGCCAGCAGCCAAGATAGGTGGGAGAGATTGAACACTGAAGCTTTCTTT
cdr3_aa: CASSQDRWERLNTEAFF
d_call: -
j_call: TRBJ1-1
v_call: TRBV14
clone_size: -

cdr3_nt: TGTGCCACCAGGGAAAGGGTGGGTTCCGGGGAGCTGTTTTTT
cdr3_aa: CATRERVGSGELFF
d_call: -
j_call: TRBJ2-2
v_call: TRBV6-5
clone_size: -

cdr3_nt: TGCGCCAGCAGCTCCGTGAGCTCCTACAATGAGCAGTTCTTC
cdr3_aa: CASSSVSSYNEQFF
d_call: -
j_call: TRBJ2-1
v_call: TRBV4-1
clone_size: -

cdr3_nt: TGTGCCAGCAGCGTAGCCAGGAAGGACACGCCAAACACTGAAGCTTTCTTT
cdr3_aa: CASSVARKDTPNTEAFF
d_call: -
j_call: TRBJ1-1
v_call: TRBV9
clone_size: -

cdr3_nt: TGTGCCAGCAGCTCCCGACAGCGAAGCAGCGAGCAGTACTTC
cdr3_aa: CASSSRQRSSEQYF
d_call: -
j_call: TRBJ2-7
v_call: TRBV9
clone_size: -

cdr3_nt: TGTGCCAGCAGCTTGGTGGGGGGGGCAGGGTCCGAGCAGTACTTC
cdr3_aa: CASSLVGGAGSEQYF
d_call: -
j_call: TRBJ2-7
v_call: TRBV5-4
clone_size: -

cdr3_nt: TGTGCCAAAGGCCCCCACGGGGGCCAATATGGCTACACCTTC
cdr3_aa: CAKGPHGGQYGYTF
d_call: -
j_call: TRBJ1-2
v_call: TRBV30
clone_size: -

cdr3_nt: TGTGCCAGCAGCTTAAGGGCGGATGCCTCCTACGAGCAGTACTTC
cdr3_aa: CASSLRADASYEQYF
d_call: -
j_call: TRBJ2-7
v_call: TRBV7-6
clone_size: -

cdr3_nt: TGTGCCAGCAGCTTCCCGACTGGAACCGGGGAGCTGTTTTTT
cdr3_aa: CASSFPTGTGELFF
d_call: -
j_call: TRBJ2-2
v_call: TRBV7-9
clone_size: few

cdr3_nt: TGTGCCAGCAGGGGGACGGATCGAGCTAATGAAAAACTGTTTTTT
cdr3_aa: CASRGTDRANEKLFF
d_call: -
j_call: TRBJ1-4
v_call: TRBV27
clone_size: -

cdr3_nt: TGCAGCGTTGAGCGGGAAACAGATACGCAGTATTTT
cdr3_aa: CSVERETDTQYF
d_call: -
j_call: TRBJ2-3
v_call: TRBV29-1
clone_size: -

cdr3_nt: TGTGCCTGGAGCGCGGGGTTCACAGATACGCAGTATTTT
cdr3_aa: CAWSAGFTDTQYF
d_call: -
j_call: TRBJ2-3
v_call: TRBV30
clone_size: few

cdr3_nt: TGCGCCAGCAGCTTGTCCCCCCGGGGGCAGGGCTACACCTTC
cdr3_aa: CASSLSPRGQGYTF
d_call: -
j_call: TRBJ1-2
v_call: TRBV5-1
clone_size: -

cdr3_nt: TGTGCCAGCAGCCAAGACGACAGCTCTGGAAACACCATATATTTT
cdr3_aa: CASSQDDSSGNTIYF
d_call: -
j_call: TRBJ1-3
v_call: TRBV6-1
clone_size: -

cdr3_nt: TGTGCCAGCAGTGCTCCGAGTCAGCCCCAGCATTTT
cdr3_aa: CASSAPSQPQHF
d_call: -
j_call: TRBJ1-5
v_call: TRBV2
clone_size: -

cdr3_nt: TGTGCCAGCAGCTACCGACAGGGACCCTACGAGCAGTACTTC
cdr3_aa: CASSYRQGPYEQYF
d_call: TRBD1
j_call: TRBJ2-7
v_call: TRBV7-2
clone_size: -

cdr3_nt: TGCGCCAGCAGGCGGGGGTTCGGTAGCAATCAGCCCCAGCATTTT
cdr3_aa: CASRRGFGSNQPQHF
d_call: -
j_call: TRBJ1-5
v_call: TRBV10-2
clone_size: -

cdr3_nt: TGTGCCAGCAGTTCCGCGACTAGCGGAGCCAACAATGAGCAGTTCTTC
cdr3_aa: CASSSATSGANNEQFF
d_call: TRBD2
j_call: TRBJ2-1
v_call: TRBV6-5
clone_size: -

cdr3_nt: TGCGCCAGCAGCCCACCCCCCGAAGGGGATACGCAGTATTTT
cdr3_aa: CASSPPPEGDTQYF
d_call: -
j_call: TRBJ2-3
v_call: TRBV5-1
clone_size: -

cdr3_nt: TGTGCCAGCAGGGGACTAGCGGATGAGCAGTTCTTC
cdr3_aa: CASRGLADEQFF
d_call: TRBD2
j_call: TRBJ2-1
v_call: TRBV9
clone_size: few

cdr3_nt: TGCGCCAGCGGCACAGGGTCTGAATTCTATGGCTACACCTTC
cdr3_aa: CASGTGSEFYGYTF
d_call: -
j_call: TRBJ1-2
v_call: TRBV10-2
clone_size: -

cdr3_nt: TGTGCCAGCAGCCACCTGGGACGGCTGAACACTGAAGCTTTCTTT
cdr3_aa: CASSHLGRLNTEAFF
d_call: -
j_call: TRBJ1-1
v_call: TRBV7-9
clone_size: few

cdr3_nt: TGCGCCAGCAGCTTGGCGCTGAACACTGAAGCTTTCTTT
cdr3_aa: CASSLALNTEAFF
d_call: -
j_call: TRBJ1-1
v_call: TRBV5-1
clone_size: few

cdr3_nt: TGTGCCTGGAGTGTACGGGCTGGAGCTAATGAAAAACTGTTTTTT
cdr3_aa: CAWSVRAGANEKLFF
d_call: -
j_call: TRBJ1-4
v_call: TRBV30
clone_size: few

cdr3_nt: TGTGCCAGTATGAGGAAACCCTATGGCTACACCTTC
cdr3_aa: CASMRKPYGYTF
d_call: -
j_call: TRBJ1-2
v_call: TRBV19
clone_size: -

cdr3_nt: TGTGCCAGCACCGGGTCTGGGAGAGTCGAAAAACTGTTTTTT
cdr3_aa: CASTGSGRVEKLFF
d_call: -
j_call: TRBJ1-4
v_call: TRBV28
clone_size: -

cdr3_nt: TGTGCCACCAGCAGGGAGGCAGGGACAGGGAATAGGTATGGCTACACCTTC
cdr3_aa: CATSREAGTGNRYGYTF
d_call: TRBD1
j_call: TRBJ1-2
v_call: TRBV15
clone_size: once

cdr3_nt: TGTGCCAGCATGGCGGGAGAGAGGAATGAGCAGTTCTTC
cdr3_aa: CASMAGERNEQFF
d_call: TRBD2
j_call: TRBJ2-1
v_call: TRBV2
clone_size: -

cdr3_nt: TGTGCCAGCGTGGGAGGTTCCTACAATGAGCAGTTCTTC
cdr3_aa: CASVGGSYNEQFF
d_call: -
j_call: TRBJ2-1
v_call: TRBV7-9
clone_size: -

cdr3_nt: TGTGCCAGCAGCTCTGGAAACACTGAAGCTTTCTTT
cdr3_aa: CASSSGNTEAFF
d_call: -
j_call: TRBJ1-1
v_call: TRBV11-2
clone_size: once

cdr3_nt: TGCAGCGTTGGAACGGGTTTCGAGCAGTACTTC
cdr3_aa: CSVGTGFEQYF
d_call: -
j_call: TRBJ2-7
v_call: TRBV29-1
clone_size: once

cdr3_nt: TGTGCCAGCCTCGGACAGGGTGGGCGTCAAGAGACCCAGTACTTC
cdr3_aa: CASLGQGGRQETQYF
d_call: TRBD1
j_call: TRBJ2-5
v_call: TRBV2
clone_size: once

cdr3_nt: TGTGCCAGCTCACCACCGGAGGACAGGGGAGAAGCTTTCTTT
cdr3_aa: CASSPPEDRGEAFF
d_call: TRBD1
j_call: TRBJ1-1
v_call: TRBV18
clone_size: few

cdr3_nt: TGCAGCGTTGGTTTAAAGGTCCAAGAGACCCAGTACTTC
cdr3_aa: CSVGLKVQETQYF
d_call: -
j_call: TRBJ2-5
v_call: TRBV29-1
clone_size: once

cdr3_nt: TGCAGCGTTGAAGACACCCGACAAGCCAATCAGCCCCAGCATTTT
cdr3_aa: CSVEDTRQANQPQHF
d_call: -
j_call: TRBJ1-5
v_call: TRBV29-1
clone_size: -

cdr3_nt: TGCGCCAGCAGCCAAGTTAATTTAGTATCCTACAATGAGCAGTTCTTC
cdr3_aa: CASSQVNLVSYNEQFF
d_call: -
j_call: TRBJ2-1
v_call: TRBV4-1
clone_size: once

cdr3_nt: TGCGCCAGCAGCCAGGGAGTAGCGGACCTCTCCTACAATGAGCAGTTCTTC
cdr3_aa: CASSQGVADLSYNEQFF
d_call: -
j_call: TRBJ2-1
v_call: TRBV4-1
clone_size: -

cdr3_nt: TGTGCCAGCAGTGAAGTCTTGGACAGGTTAAGACGGAACACTGAAGCTTTCTTT
cdr3_aa: CASSEVLDRLRRNTEAFF
d_call: TRBD1
j_call: TRBJ1-1
v_call: TRBV2
clone_size: -

cdr3_nt: TGTGCCAGCAGCCCTGAGGTGGGTGAGCAGTACTTC
cdr3_aa: CASSPEVGEQYF
d_call: -
j_call: TRBJ2-7
v_call: TRBV9
clone_size: few

cdr3_nt: TGTGCCAGCAGCTTAGTCGGGAGGGCCGGGAACACCGGGGAGCTGTTTTTT
cdr3_aa: CASSLVGRAGNTGELFF
d_call: TRBD2
j_call: TRBJ2-2
v_call: TRBV7-8
clone_size: once

cdr3_nt: TGTGCCAGCAGCGTCGGGACTAGCGGGAGACCGTACAATGAGCAGTTCTTC
cdr3_aa: CASSVGTSGRPYNEQFF
d_call: TRBD2
j_call: TRBJ2-1
v_call: TRBV9
clone_size: -

cdr3_nt: TGTGCCAGCAGTTTATCCCAGGGGACGGTAGCTTTCTTT
cdr3_aa: CASSLSQGTVAFF
d_call: -
j_call: TRBJ1-1
v_call: TRBV27
clone_size: -

cdr3_nt: TGTGCCAGCAGCTCCGGCGTTTTCGGGGCCAACGTCCTGACTTTC
cdr3_aa: CASSSGVFGANVLTF
d_call: -
j_call: TRBJ2-6
v_call: TRBV7-6
clone_size: -

cdr3_nt: TGTGCCAGCAGCTTAGGGGATCAGCCCCAGCATTTT
cdr3_aa: CASSLGDQPQHF
d_call: -
j_call: TRBJ1-5
v_call: TRBV7-9
clone_size: -

cdr3_nt: TGTGCCAGCAGCTTAGGAAGGGGAGGTTACGAGCAGTACTTC
cdr3_aa: CASSLGRGGYEQYF
d_call: -
j_call: TRBJ2-7
v_call: TRBV11-3
clone_size: -